Here is one T cell receptor beta chain with its context. Its target is not known. The CDR3 spans 15 residues. V was clipped by 1 base and J by 7 bases; unmatched bases: 6. The germline CDR1 and CDR2 sequences are LNHDA and SQIVND (reference sequence). The investigators reverse transcribed all of the isolated RNA, so they sequenced expressed TCRB transcripts. Assay used: immunoSEQ multiplex PCR; TCRdb lists only in-frame clones, some missing. The sample records around 310,000 clones, less than 15% being singletons. The sample comes from a study of beta chain features in type 1 diabetes. Study-wide points: The study found moderately but significantly shorter TCRB CDR3s in all four CD4+ subsets of Type 1 diabetes patients. Type 1 diabetes patients had VDJ junctions that carried fewer insertions and more deletions.

CD45RO/CCR7/CD25/CD127/CD95/CD27 staining was used to isolate CD4+ naive, central memory, regulatory and stem cell-like memory cells by sorting. What was sequenced was naive CD4+ T cells from blood. This clonotype was obtained from a woman younger than 35 with type 1 diabetes. The chain is built from TRBV19 and TRBJ2-2; 7 nucleotides align to TRBD2. CDR3 amino acids: CASSIGLASRGELFF. CDR3 in DNA: TGTGCCAGTAGTATAGGACTAGCAAGTCGCGGGGAGCTGTTTTTT.